Below are 9 T cell receptor beta chains sequenced from a single sample in a study of blood T cell repertoires in COVID-19. This table comes from immunoSEQ multiplex PCR, and its TCRdb copy is limited to in-frame clones, with some not included. Of 150,000 to 250,000 clones listed, approximately 82% are singletons. The sample was peripheral blood. The receptors come from a human donor with acute or convalescent COVID-19. The donor label of this sample is uncertain.

The chain has TRBV2 and TRBJ1-1; D not resolved. The CDR3 length is 15 residues. The V gene lost 8 bases and the J gene lost 1 base, with 17 bases spanning the gap. Germline-derived CDR1 and CDR2 are SNHLY and FYNNEI. The CDR3 loop reads CASRAAEVGNTEAFF. The CDR3 DNA follows: TGTGCCAGCCGGGCGGCGGAGGTGGGGAACACTGAAGCTTTCTTT.

The rearrangement links TRBV5-1 to TRBJ2-5; D is perhaps TRBD1 (5 bases). Germline CDR1 reads SGHRS; CDR2 reads YFSETQ. The CDR3 sequence is 16 residues long. The V gene lost 3 bases and the J gene lost 0 bases, with 15 bases spanning the gap. CDR3 region: CASSSNVGQNQETQYF. The CDR3 region has the DNA TGCGCCAGCAGCTCCAACGTAGGACAAAACCAAGAGACCCAGTACTTC.

This clone was seen more than once but under ten times. The CDR3 sequence is CASSLVGGGPGDTQYF. The CDR3 coding sequence is TGTGCCAGCAGCCTAGTGGGGGGAGGGCCCGGAGATACGCAGTATTTT. This chain connects TRBV7-3 to TRBJ2-3; 7 positions agree with TRBD2. The CDR3 is 16 residues long. The junction had 13 bases not matched to a gene; V was cut back by 5 bases and J by 5 bases. Germline CDR1 SGHTA, CDR2 FQGTGA. Supplemented by reference TRBV7-3 and TRBJ2-3, the full variable domain reads GAGVSQTPSNKVTEKGKYVELRCDPISGHTALYWYRQSLGQGPEFLIYFQGTGAADDSGLPNDRFFAVRPEGSVSTLKIQRTERGDSAVYLCASSLVGGGPGDTQYFGPGTRLTVL.

The chain joins TRBV27 to TRBJ1-5; D gene ambiguous. The germline gives CDR1 MNHEY, CDR2 SMNVEV (reference sequence). The CDR3 loop spans 15 amino acids. V was clipped by 0 bases and J by 5 bases, with 11 bases between them. Here the CDR3 reads CASSLSPGGHQPQHF. CDR3 DNA: TGTGCCAGCAGTTTATCCCCGGGAGGCCATCAGCCCCAGCATTTT.

The chain is built from TRBV4-3 and TRBJ2-2, with a weak D call TRBD2 (6 bases). V was clipped by 0 bases and J by 4 bases, with 6 bases between them. Germline CDR1 and CDR2: LGHNA and YSLEER. This CDR3 comprises 14 residues. CDR3 residues: CASSQEEGTGELFF. CDR3 nucleotides: TGCGCCAGCAGCCAAGAGGAGGGCACCGGGGAGCTGTTTTTT.

There are a few counts of this clone. The rearrangement joins TRBV9 to TRBJ2-5, with TRBD2 matching over 16 bases. This CDR3 comprises 18 residues. The V gene end was trimmed by 2 bases and the J gene end by 2 bases; junction bases not matched to a gene: 6. Germline lookup yields CDR1 SGDLS and CDR2 YYNGEE. The CDR3 DNA sequence: TGTGCCAGCAGCGTGGCCGGGACTAGCGGGGGGGGACAAGAGACCCAGTACTTC. Translation: CASSVAGTSGGGQETQYF. Combining the CDR3 with reference TRBV9 and TRBJ2-5 gives the whole variable domain DSGVTQTPKHLITATGQRVTLRCSPRSGDLSVYWYQQSLDQGLQFLIQYYNGEERAKGNILERFSAQQFPDLHSELNLSSLELGDSALYFCASSVAGTSGGGQETQYFGPGTRLLVL.

V gene TRBV19 combines with J gene TRBJ1-4; TRBD1 matches 12 bases. Germline assignment: CDR1 LNHDA and CDR2 SQIVND (reference sequence). The CDR3 contains 15 residues. J gave up 2 bases and V 9 bases, and 4 bases lay outside the gene matches. CDR3 region: CASWDRGRTNEKLFF. Written as DNA, the CDR3 is TGTGCCAGCTGGGACAGGGGGCGTACTAATGAAAAACTGTTTTTT. The full variable domain, in which reference TRBV19 and TRBJ1-4 provide the parts outside the CDR3, is DGGITQSPKYLFRKEGQNVTLSCEQNLNHDAMYWYRQDPGQGLRLIYYSQIVNDFQKGDIAEGYSVSREKKESFPLTVTSAQKNPTAFYLCASWDRGRTNEKLFFGSGTQLSVL.

The rearrangement joins TRBV27 to TRBJ2-6, with TRBD2 as a possible D gene (7 bases). The CDR3 loop spans 20 amino acids. Germline CDR1 reads MNHEY; CDR2 reads SMNVEV (reference sequence). V was cut by 0 bases and J by 0 bases, with 18 bases left in between. The CDR3 DNA reads TGTGCCAGCAGTTTATCGGGCGGGGGCAGGGTGGACTCTGGGGCCAACGTCCTGACTTTC. This translates into CASSLSGGGRVDSGANVLTF.

The V call is TRBV5-1, the J call TRBJ2-1, with 9 positions matching TRBD1. The germline CDR1 and CDR2 sequences are SGHRS and YFSETQ. With 0 bases clipped from V and 6 bases from J, the junction kept 7 bases outside the gene matches. The CDR3 length is 16 residues. The CDR3 DNA is TGCGCCAGCAGCTTGGGGCCGGGACAGGGCTCCAATGAGCAGTTCTTC. As protein: CASSLGPGQGSNEQFF. The entire variable domain, with the rest obtained from reference TRBV5-1 and TRBJ2-1, is as follows: KAGVTQTPRYLIKTRGQQVTLSCSPISGHRSVSWYQQTPGQGLQFLFEYFSETQRNKGNFPGRFSGRQFSNSRSEMNVSTLELGDSALYLCASSLGPGQGSNEQFFGPGTRLTVL.